This entry lists 28 T cell receptor beta chains sequenced from one sample in a study of spatial heterogeneity in lung cancer (dated by TCRdb to between 2018 and 2021). Library construction relied on 5' RACE. The sample was run on a NextSeq 500. Starting from the raw public reads, TCRdb applied fastp trimming at Q25, assembled clones with MiXCR and retained in-frame beta chains. Under each unique CDR3 protein, matching rows form one entry showing the most common genes and DNA. Within this sample are 16,000 or so distinct CDR3 sequences, with roughly 5.8% of them counted one time only. The ten top clones hold about 9.4% of the sample. Results the study describes overall, beyond this receptor: A correlation was observed between the number of expanded intratumoral alpha and beta TCRs and the tumor nonsynonymous mutation count.

The time point label, as the study defines it: sample taken at primary tumor resection. These receptors are not linked to any known antigen. The specimen was lung tumor tissue, collected at surgery. The receptors stem from a female donor with early-stage non-small cell lung cancer.

This clonotype was seen a handful of times. Found in a library prepared for alpha chains, this beta chain is an off-target read, and its abundance has little meaning. This chain links TRBV20-1 with TRBJ1-5, with D unresolved. The germline V and J ends were trimmed by 4 bases and 4 bases, with 8 bases remaining between them. CDR1 DFQATT and CDR2 SNEGSKA come from the germline V gene (reference sequence). The CDR3 is 12 amino acids. This chain's CDR3 is CSANVGNQPQHF. In DNA form, the CDR3 reads TGCAGTGCTAACGTTGGGAATCAGCCCCAGCATTTT.

Regarding this clonotype: The library was prepared for alpha chains; this beta chain is a stray read, so its frequency means little. The chain uses TRBV27 and TRBJ1-2; D is unclear. Germline V gene lookup returns CDR1 MNHEY and CDR2 SMNVEV (reference sequence). V was trimmed by 8 bases and J by 10 bases, leaving 23 bases between them. CDR3 length: 14 residues. The CDR3 nucleotides are TGTGCCAGCCAAAGAGGCGGGGAGGCCCGGGACTACACCTTC. Protein product: CASQRGGEARDYTF.

This clonotype was counted ten times or more. The size of this beta chain means little, since it is a stray read in a library made for alpha chains. The V and J genes are TRBV7-9 and TRBJ2-7; unclear D gene. The germline gives CDR1 SEHNR, CDR2 FQNEAQ (reference sequence). The CDR3 loop spans 14 amino acids. With 4 bases removed from V and 0 bases from J, the gap between germline ends came to 10 bases. The CDR3 region is CASSSTSSSYEQYF. DNA for the CDR3: TGTGCCAGCAGCTCCACTTCAAGCTCCTACGAGCAGTACTTC.

In this sample, this clonotype turned up many times. The library was built for alpha chains, so this beta chain is an off-target read and its size means little. The V gene is TRBV7-6, the J gene TRBJ1-1; maybe TRBD1 (6 bases). Trimming took 5 bases from V and 2 from J, leaving 9 bases between them. CDR3 length equals 13 residues. Germline assignment: CDR1 SGHVS and CDR2 FNYEAQ. The CDR3 DNA sequence: TGTGCCAGCAGCACGGACAGCAACACTGAAGCTTTCTTT. Translating it yields CASSTDSNTEAFF. Full variable domain (rest looked up from reference TRBV7-6 and TRBJ1-1): GAGVSQSPRYKVTKRGQDVALRCDPISGHVSLYWYRQALGQGPEFLTYFNYEAQQDKSGLPNDRFSAERPEGSISTLTIQRTEQRDSAMYRCASSTDSNTEAFFGQGTRLTVV.

This clonotype is classed as medium-sized. Being off target in a library aimed at alpha chains, this beta chain has a size of little meaning. J is TRBJ2-3 and V is TRBV15; D is undetermined. CDR3 length: 15 residues. CDR1 and CDR2 from the germline V gene are LNHNV and YYDKDF (reference sequence). Trimming cost V 1 base and J 5 bases, with 13 bases left between them. The CDR3 loop is CATSRGDKLRDTQYF. CDR3 DNA sequence: TGTGCCACCAGCAGAGGAGACAAACTGAGAGATACGCAGTATTTT.

This clonotype showed up just once. Its ends do not fully match the called genes, so a read error is possible. This beta chain is an off-target read within a library intended for alpha chains, so its frequency means little. The rearrangement uses TRBV9 and TRBJ2-3; D perhaps matches TRBD1 (6 bases). Germline V gene data show CDR1 as SGDLS and CDR2 as YYNGEE. This CDR3 contains 16 residues. The DNA of the CDR3 is TGTGCCAGCAGCGCCACTACCGGGACAACTACAGATCCGCAGTATTTT. Translating gives CASSATTGTTTDPQYF.

This clonotype appeared many times. Because the library targeted alpha chains, this beta chain is an off-target read whose size means little. The chain has TRBV29-1 and TRBJ1-1; D gene ambiguous. Trimming left V 4 bases short and J 4 bases short, with 10 bases between. The CDR3 has 12 residues. Germline CDR1 and CDR2: SQVTM and ANQGSEA. This chain's CDR3 is CSVGEEPTEAFF. CDR3 nucleotides: TGCAGCGTTGGTGAGGAGCCCACTGAAGCTTTCTTT.

This clonotype was seen repeatedly, ten times or more. This beta chain represents an off-target read in a library built for alpha chains; its size is of limited meaning. The chain uses TRBV15 and TRBJ2-1, with D unclear. This CDR3 contains 13 residues. Between the trimmed V and J ends, which lost 3 bases and 6 bases, there was a span of 9 bases. Germline lookup yields CDR1 LNHNV and CDR2 YYDKDF (reference sequence). This CDR3 is CATSRVNGNEQFF. The CDR3 DNA follows: TGTGCCACCAGCAGGGTCAACGGCAATGAGCAGTTCTTC.

In its sample, this clonotype was seen many times. Within a library made for alpha chains, this beta chain is off target, and its count is uninformative. The rearrangement links TRBV19 to TRBJ2-1; a possible D gene is TRBD2 (5 bases). CDR3 length: 15 amino acids. Trimming left V 7 bases short and J 6 bases short, with 19 bases between. Germline-derived CDR1 and CDR2 are LNHDA and SQIVND (reference sequence). The DNA for the CDR3 is TGTGCCAGTAACTCTCTAGAGAGGGATGGCAATGAGCAGTTCTTC. Protein sequence: CASNSLERDGNEQFF.

The table lists this clonotype with many counts. The library was designed around alpha chains, so this beta chain is a stray read whose abundance carries little weight. The J gene is TRBJ2-1, the V gene TRBV24-1; 8 bases agree with TRBD1. The CDR3 is 15 residues long. Trimming took 3 bases from V and 8 from J; bases not matched to a gene: 8. From germline, CDR1 is KGHDR and CDR2 SFDVKD. CDR3 nucleotides: TGTGCCACCAGTGATCCCAACTCAGGGGGCGATGAGCAGTTCTTC. This encodes CATSDPNSGGDEQFF.

This clonotype qualifies as medium-sized. The size of this beta chain means little, since it is a stray read in a library made for alpha chains. The V call is TRBV28, the J call TRBJ2-7; 7 bases map to TRBD2. In germline, CDR1 is MDHEN, CDR2 SYDVKM. After removal of 5 bases from V and 5 bases from J, the junction contained 3 bases not matched to a gene. The CDR3 covers 12 residues. The CDR3 region has the DNA TGTGCCAGCAGTCCGGGACTACACGAGCAGTACTTC. This codes for CASSPGLHEQYF.

At least ten counts were recorded for this clonotype. The library was built for alpha chains, so this beta chain is an off-target read and its size means little. The genes are TRBV5-1 and TRBJ1-1, with D maybe TRBD1 (5 bases). The CDR3 runs to 13 residues. The germline V and J ends were trimmed by 2 bases and 2 bases, with 7 bases remaining between them. The germline CDR1 and CDR2 sequences are SGHRS and YFSETQ. CDR3 in amino acids: CASSFDSNTEAFF. The CDR3 DNA reads as TGCGCCAGCAGCTTTGACAGTAACACTGAAGCTTTCTTT.

In this sample, this clonotype is medium-sized (0.01 to 0.1%). This beta chain lies outside the target of a library built for alpha chains; its clone size means little. J is TRBJ2-2 and V is TRBV30, with D hard to call. The CDR3 loop spans 11 amino acids. Germline loops: CDR1 GTSNPN, CDR2 SVGIG (reference sequence). V was trimmed by 3 bases and J by 4 bases, leaving 3 bases between them. CDR3 DNA sequence: TGTGCCTGGAGGGGCACCGGGGAGCTGTTTTTT. It translates to CAWRGTGELFF.

In regard to this clonotype: This beta chain is off target for a library built for alpha chains, so its abundance means little. V and J are TRBV19 and TRBJ1-5, with a tentative D call TRBD1 (6 bases). CDR3 size: 14 residues. The germline V gene encodes CDR1 LNHDA and CDR2 SQIVND (reference sequence). Trimming removed 2 bases from V and 6 bases from J, with 11 bases in between. The CDR3 DNA reads TGTGCCAGTAGTATATGGGGGGCTAGTCAGCCCCAGCATTTT. Protein product: CASSIWGASQPQHF.

This clonotype was detected a few times. Little can be read into the size of this beta chain, an off-target read in a library designed for alpha chains. The chain uses TRBV28 and TRBJ1-5, with 8 bases aligning to TRBD1. The CDR3 runs 14 residues. V lost 5 bases, J lost 9 bases, and 9 bases stayed unmatched. The V gene's germline CDR1 is MDHEN and CDR2 SYDVKM. The CDR3, as DNA: TGTGCCAGCAGTGAATCAGGGGGCCGATGGCCCCAGCATTTT. It specifies CASSESGGRWPQHF.

In its sample, this clonotype is large. Because the library targeted alpha chains, this beta chain is an off-target read whose size means little. This chain links TRBV7-6 with TRBJ2-3; maybe TRBD2 (6 bases). Per the germline V gene, CDR1 is SGHVS and CDR2 is FNYEAQ. Trimming cost V 5 bases and J 2 bases, with 29 bases left between them. The CDR3 has 20 amino acids. The CDR3 DNA follows: TGTGCCAGCAGCCCAAGGGAGGAAGAGCTCACATTAGCCTTCACAGATACGCAGTATTTT. Translation gives CASSPREEELTLAFTDTQYF. The full variable domain, in which reference TRBV7-6 and TRBJ2-3 provide the parts outside the CDR3, is GAGVSQSPRYKVTKRGQDVALRCDPISGHVSLYWYRQALGQGPEFLTYFNYEAQQDKSGLPNDRFSAERPEGSISTLTIQRTEQRDSAMYRCASSPREEELTLAFTDTQYFGPGTRLTVL.

This clonotype appeared many times. The size of this beta chain means little, since it is a stray read in a library made for alpha chains. The chain uses TRBV5-1 and TRBJ2-3; the match to TRBD1 covers 8 bases. CDR3 length: 15 residues. Germline-derived CDR1 and CDR2 are SGHRS and YFSETQ. J lost 1 base, V lost 4 bases, and 5 bases had no gene match. The CDR3 loop is CASSNGQGGTDTQYF. CDR3 DNA sequence: TGCGCCAGCAGCAACGGACAGGGAGGCACAGATACGCAGTATTTT.

Many counts were recorded for this clonotype. A library made for alpha chains picked up this beta chain off target, so its size means little. The chain has TRBV5-1 and TRBJ2-1; 16 nucleotides match TRBD2. V gave up 4 bases and J gave up 7 bases; unmatched junction bases: 5. CDR1 is SGHRS, CDR2 YFSETQ, per germline. This CDR3 contains 16 residues. The CDR3 loop reads CASSRGLAGGPNEQFF. The CDR3 coding sequence is TGCGCCAGCAGCAGGGGACTAGCGGGAGGGCCAAATGAGCAGTTCTTC.

In this sample, this clonotype is medium-sized. In a library made to pick up alpha chains, this beta chain is a stray read with a size that means little. The genes are TRBV28 and TRBJ2-7; D not certain. The CDR3 has 14 amino acids. Trimming left V 8 bases short and J 2 bases short, with 16 bases between. The germline CDR1 and CDR2 sequences are MDHEN and SYDVKM. CDR3 bases: TGTGCCAGCCGCGAGGTCCTGCACCCCTACGAGCAGTACTTC. It translates to CASREVLHPYEQYF.

On this clonotype: One junction end disagrees with the germline gene, perhaps due to a read error. As an off-target read in a library built for alpha chains, this beta chain has a frequency of little significance. The gene calls are TRBV6-2 or TRBV6-3 and TRBJ1-5, with 8 positions matching TRBD1. This CDR3 spans 13 amino acids. The V gene's germline CDR1 is MNHEY and CDR2 SVGEGT. The CDR3 region is CTSSPQGAQPQHF. The CDR3 DNA follows: TGTACCAGCAGTCCTCAGGGGGCACAGCCCCAGCATTTT.

A remark on this clonotype: This beta chain appears as a stray read in a library generated for alpha chains; its size is not informative. The V gene is TRBV18, the J gene TRBJ2-7, with 8 bases identical to TRBD1. This CDR3 has 13 residues. Trimming at V came to 6 bases and at J to 7 bases, leaving 8 bases not matched to a gene. Germline V CDR1 and CDR2: KGHSH, LQKENI. The CDR3 sequence: CASSRTGSREQYF. The CDR3 DNA is TGTGCCAGCTCGCGGACAGGGTCGAGGGAGCAGTACTTC.

A word on this clonotype: This beta chain is a stray sequence in a library constructed for alpha chains; its clone size is not meaningful. This rearrangement joins TRBV5-1 to TRBJ2-5; TRBD2 agrees at 10 bases. Losses at the gene ends were 1 base for V and 4 bases for J; bases not matched to a gene: 13. The CDR3 covers 18 residues. The germline gives CDR1 SGHRS, CDR2 YFSETQ. This CDR3 is CASSLSSLASGRIETQYF. DNA for the CDR3: TGCGCCAGCAGCTTGTCCTCCCTGGCTAGCGGGAGAATAGAGACCCAGTACTTC.

This clonotype showed up just a few times. Because this beta chain is a stray read in a library intended to capture alpha chains, its abundance should not be given much weight. The chain links TRBV12-3 or TRBV12-4 to TRBJ2-2; D ambiguous. Trimming pared 5 bases from V and 3 bases from J, leaving 10 bases between. This CDR3 has 14 amino acids. DNA of the CDR3: TGTGCCAGCAGTCCCAACCTTGACACCGGGGAGCTGTTTTTT. This translates into CASSPNLDTGELFF.

This clonotype was seen at least ten times. Little can be read into the size of this beta chain, an off-target read in a library designed for alpha chains. The V call is TRBV10-3, the J call TRBJ2-5, with no clear D. V was trimmed by 2 bases and J by 5 bases, leaving 3 bases between them. This CDR3 region has 11 residues. Germline values: CDR1 ENHRY, CDR2 SYGVKD. CDR3 in DNA: TGTGCCATCAGTGAGCTTGAGACCCAGTACTTC. Translated: CAISELETQYF.

This clonotype came up a few times. This beta chain lies outside the target of a library built for alpha chains; its clone size means little. The chain recombines TRBV11-2 with TRBJ2-1; tentative D call: TRBD1 (5 bases). Germline loops: CDR1 SGHAT, CDR2 FQNNGV. This CDR3 contains 13 residues. V lost 3 bases and J lost 7, with 10 bases in between. The CDR3 DNA sequence: TGTGCCAGCAGCTTCCCAGGGCCAAATGAGCAGTTCTTC. It yields the protein CASSFPGPNEQFF.

Sample share makes this clonotype medium-sized. This beta chain represents an off-target read in a library built for alpha chains; its size is of limited meaning. The chain employs TRBV28 and TRBJ2-3; D unclear. In germline, CDR1 is MDHEN, CDR2 SYDVKM. Trimming took off 6 bases at V and 1 base at J, with 11 bases between the two ends. CDR3 length: 14 amino acids. Here the CDR3 DNA reads TGTGCCAGCAGCTTTGTTGCTGGCACAGATACGCAGTATTTT. Translated, it gives CASSFVAGTDTQYF. Combining the CDR3 with reference TRBV28 and TRBJ2-3 gives the whole variable domain DVKVTQSSRYLVKRTGEKVFLECVQDMDHENMFWYRQDPGLGLRLIYFSYDVKMKEKGDIPEGYSVSREKKERFSLILESASTNQTSMYLCASSFVAGTDTQYFGPGTRLTVL.

Many counts were recorded for this clonotype. A library prepared for alpha chains yielded this beta chain as an off-target read; its size is of little meaning. This rearrangement joins TRBV4-1 to TRBJ2-5; no clear D gene. The V gene lost 1 base and the J gene lost 3 bases, with 9 bases spanning the gap. Germline V CDR1 and CDR2: MGHRA, YSYEKL. CDR3 size: 14 residues. CDR3 in amino acids: CASSQGSGKETQYF. The CDR3 DNA follows: TGCGCCAGCAGCCAAGGGTCGGGCAAAGAGACCCAGTACTTC.

This clonotype has at least ten counts. This beta chain came through as a stray read in a library set up for alpha chains, and its size says little. This chain joins TRBV12-3 or TRBV12-4 and TRBJ2-5; D gene ambiguous. This CDR3 spans 14 amino acids. The V end was cut by 2 bases, the J end by 2 bases, with 9 bases between. As DNA, the CDR3 is TGTGCCAGCAGTTTACACGTAACTCAAGAGACCCAGTACTTC. Protein sequence: CASSLHVTQETQYF.